These T cell receptor beta chains were read from a single sample in a study of T cells in narcolepsy. Sequencing used immunoSEQ multiplex PCR; TCRdb keeps in-frame clones, though not all of them. The sample includes 30,000 to 35,000 clones, around four fifths of them seen just once. The specimen was CD45RA- memory CD4+ T cells from PBMCs. The receptors derive from a human donor with narcolepsy. The CDR3 runs from the conserved cysteine through the conserved F or W. Fields, in order: D gene, V gene, J gene, clone size, CDR3 DNA, CDR3 protein. A D gene is named only where the DNA matches it firmly. Some rows have no size entry. The others give once, few or many, or a class for an expanded clone.

D gene: NA; V gene: TRBV5-1; J gene: TRBJ1-1; clone size: NA; CDR3 DNA: TGCGCCAGCAGCTTGGCCGCGGGGGCGATGACTGAAGCTTTCTTT; CDR3 protein: CASSLAAGAMTEAFF
D gene: NA; V gene: TRBV7-2; J gene: TRBJ1-1; clone size: NA; CDR3 DNA: TGTGCCAGCAGCTTAGCGCGGCAGCTTTCGAACACTGAAGCTTTCTTT; CDR3 protein: CASSLARQLSNTEAFF
D gene: TRBD1; V gene: TRBV6-1; J gene: TRBJ2-7; clone size: NA; CDR3 DNA: TGTGCCAGCACCACGACAGGGGGCACCTACGAGCAGTACTTC; CDR3 protein: CASTTTGGTYEQYF
D gene: NA; V gene: TRBV18; J gene: TRBJ2-5; clone size: NA; CDR3 DNA: TGTGCCAGCTCACCATCCTTGAGGGGGGAAGAGACCCAGTACTTC; CDR3 protein: CASSPSLRGEETQYF
D gene: TRBD2; V gene: TRBV28; J gene: TRBJ2-3; clone size: NA; CDR3 DNA: TGTGCCATCCCTGGGAGGGGCACAGATACGCAGTATTTT; CDR3 protein: CAIPGRGTDTQYF
D gene: TRBD1; V gene: TRBV28; J gene: TRBJ1-2; clone size: NA; CDR3 DNA: TGTGCCAGCAGACCACTGGGGAGGGGGCTATATGGCTACACCTTC; CDR3 protein: CASRPLGRGLYGYTF
D gene: NA; V gene: TRBV7-3; J gene: TRBJ2-2; clone size: once; CDR3 DNA: TGTGCCAGCAGCCCGACTCACAGGGCCTATGGCGGGGAGCTGTTTTTT; CDR3 protein: CASSPTHRAYGGELFF
D gene: TRBD1; V gene: TRBV29-1; J gene: TRBJ1-2; clone size: NA; CDR3 DNA: TGCAGCGTCGACCCGGAAGGGACAGGAGAAACCTATGGCTACACCTTC; CDR3 protein: CSVDPEGTGETYGYTF
D gene: TRBD2; V gene: TRBV7-2; J gene: TRBJ2-5; clone size: once; CDR3 DNA: TGTGCCAGCAGCTTAGCCGGGACTACCCGAGGGACCCAGTACTTC; CDR3 protein: CASSLAGTTRGTQYF
D gene: NA; V gene: TRBV2; J gene: TRBJ1-1; clone size: NA; CDR3 DNA: TGTGCCAGCCGAGGACTCCCGAACACTGAAGCTTTCTTT; CDR3 protein: CASRGLPNTEAFF
D gene: TRBD1; V gene: TRBV14; J gene: TRBJ1-2; clone size: NA; CDR3 DNA: TGTGCCAGCAGCTTCGGACAGGGGCCTTCTAACTATGGCTACACCTTC; CDR3 protein: CASSFGQGPSNYGYTF
D gene: NA; V gene: TRBV4-2; J gene: TRBJ2-1; clone size: few; CDR3 DNA: TGTGCCAGCAGCCAAGATCCCGACAGGAACAATGAGCAGTTCTTC; CDR3 protein: CASSQDPDRNNEQFF
D gene: NA; V gene: TRBV11-3; J gene: TRBJ1-1; clone size: NA; CDR3 DNA: TGTGCCAGCAGCTTAGATAAAGGGGAAACTTTCTTT; CDR3 protein: CASSLDKGETFF
D gene: TRBD1; V gene: TRBV5-6; J gene: TRBJ1-2; clone size: once; CDR3 DNA: TGTGCCAGCAGGGGAACCGGGACAGGGGGCAATGTGAACTATGGCTACACCTTC; CDR3 protein: CASRGTGTGGNVNYGYTF
D gene: NA; V gene: TRBV7-9; J gene: TRBJ2-2; clone size: few; CDR3 DNA: TGTGCCAGCAGCTTAGACAGACGCACCGGGGAGCTGTTTTTT; CDR3 protein: CASSLDRRTGELFF
D gene: NA; V gene: TRBV20-1; J gene: TRBJ2-7; clone size: NA; CDR3 DNA: TGCAGTGCTAATTACCTCTACGAGCAGTACTTC; CDR3 protein: CSANYLYEQYF
D gene: NA; V gene: TRBV18; J gene: TRBJ2-1; clone size: NA; CDR3 DNA: TGTGCCAGCTCACCAGGCCAACGACTCAATGAGCAGTTCTTC; CDR3 protein: CASSPGQRLNEQFF
D gene: TRBD1; V gene: TRBV30; J gene: TRBJ1-2; clone size: NA; CDR3 DNA: TGTGCCTGGATGGGACAGAACTATGGCTACACCTTC; CDR3 protein: CAWMGQNYGYTF
D gene: TRBD1; V gene: TRBV7-9; J gene: TRBJ2-7; clone size: NA; CDR3 DNA: TGTGCCAGCAGCACGAGGACAGGGGGAACCTACGAGCAGTACTTC; CDR3 protein: CASSTRTGGTYEQYF
D gene: NA; V gene: TRBV6-1; J gene: TRBJ2-1; clone size: NA; CDR3 DNA: TGTGCCAGCAGTCGACTCGATGAGCAGTTCTTC; CDR3 protein: CASSRLDEQFF
D gene: NA; V gene: TRBV7-2; J gene: TRBJ1-3; clone size: NA; CDR3 DNA: TGTGCCAGCAGCTCACCGGGACTCTCTGGAAACACCATATATTTT; CDR3 protein: CASSSPGLSGNTIYF
D gene: NA; V gene: TRBV7-9; J gene: TRBJ2-6; clone size: NA; CDR3 DNA: TGTGCCAGCAGCGGTCCGGGCTCTGGGGCCAACGTCTTGACTTTC; CDR3 protein: CASSGPGSGANVLTF
D gene: TRBD2; V gene: TRBV10-1; J gene: TRBJ2-7; clone size: NA; CDR3 DNA: TGCGCCAGCCCAGCGGGGGAGCCAGGGATGTACGAGCAGTACTTC; CDR3 protein: CASPAGEPGMYEQYF
D gene: NA; V gene: TRBV30; J gene: TRBJ1-2; clone size: NA; CDR3 DNA: TGTGCCTGGGGCGCCACCCCCGTACTTGGCTACACCTTC; CDR3 protein: CAWGATPVLGYTF
D gene: NA; V gene: TRBV6-6; J gene: TRBJ2-7; clone size: NA; CDR3 DNA: TGTGCCAGCAGTTACTCGAAAGACCCCGGAGCGTACTTC; CDR3 protein: CASSYSKDPGAYF
D gene: NA; V gene: TRBV4-2; J gene: TRBJ1-2; clone size: few; CDR3 DNA: TGTGCCAGCAGCCTAAGCTCGGGGCTCGGAAGTGGCTACACCTTC; CDR3 protein: CASSLSSGLGSGYTF
D gene: TRBD1; V gene: TRBV7-3; J gene: TRBJ1-2; clone size: NA; CDR3 DNA: TGTGCCAGCAGCGGGCAAGGACAGGGATGGGAAGGCTACACCTTC; CDR3 protein: CASSGQGQGWEGYTF
D gene: NA; V gene: TRBV2; J gene: TRBJ1-1; clone size: NA; CDR3 DNA: TGTGCCAGCAGTGATCTTCTTTCGAACACTGAAGCTTTCTTT; CDR3 protein: CASSDLLSNTEAFF
D gene: NA; V gene: TRBV5-1; J gene: TRBJ1-2; clone size: NA; CDR3 DNA: TGCGCCAGCAGCTTGGATATTGGGGCAGAAACCTTC; CDR3 protein: CASSLDIGAETF
D gene: NA; V gene: TRBV9; J gene: TRBJ2-6; clone size: few; CDR3 DNA: TGTGCCAGCAGCCCGCTCTCCGAACCCTTCTCTGGGGCCAACGTCCTGACTTTC; CDR3 protein: CASSPLSEPFSGANVLTF
D gene: TRBD2; V gene: TRBV5-4; J gene: TRBJ2-5; clone size: NA; CDR3 DNA: TGTGCCAGCAGAGCAGGGACTAGCGGGGGGGCCCGAGAGACCCAGTACTTC; CDR3 protein: CASRAGTSGGARETQYF
D gene: NA; V gene: TRBV9; J gene: TRBJ1-1; clone size: NA; CDR3 DNA: TGTGCCAGCAGCGTAGGTCCAGGGTCTAATACTGAAGCTTTCTTT; CDR3 protein: CASSVGPGSNTEAFF
D gene: NA; V gene: TRBV9; J gene: TRBJ1-4; clone size: NA; CDR3 DNA: TGTGCCAGCAGCGTAGGGGGAAGACGTAATGAAAAACTGTTTTTT; CDR3 protein: CASSVGGRRNEKLFF
D gene: TRBD1; V gene: TRBV7-2; J gene: TRBJ1-5; clone size: NA; CDR3 DNA: TGTGCCAGCAGATCACGACAGGGCCCCAATCAGCCCCAGCATTTT; CDR3 protein: CASRSRQGPNQPQHF
D gene: NA; V gene: TRBV4-3; J gene: TRBJ1-2; clone size: NA; CDR3 DNA: TGCGCCAGCAGCCTTATTCGGGGGATTCACTATGGCTACACCTTC; CDR3 protein: CASSLIRGIHYGYTF
D gene: NA; V gene: TRBV6-5; J gene: TRBJ1-1; clone size: NA; CDR3 DNA: TGTGCCAGCAGGTATACAGGGAACACTGAAGCTTTCTTT; CDR3 protein: CASRYTGNTEAFF
D gene: TRBD1; V gene: TRBV7-9; J gene: TRBJ1-1; clone size: NA; CDR3 DNA: TGTGCCAGCAGCCCGACAGGGGTCACTGAAGCTTTCTTT; CDR3 protein: CASSPTGVTEAFF